These 30 T cell receptor beta chains came from one sample sequenced in a study of CD8 T cells in ankylosing spondylitis. Whole-study findings and limits: Apparently characteristic of ankylosing spondylitis blood was a TCR beta motif (roughly eight highly homologous variants).

TCRdb passed the 5' RACE reads through MiXCR, listing each CDR3 protein once. The table lists 700,000 to 1,000,000 distinct CDR3 sequences, 12% of them singletons, with roughly 0.51% in the top ten. For these receptors, no antigen is known. Sequencing was carried out using blood, either unsorted or a sorted T cell fraction (not recorded which). These receptors were collected from a male donor with ankylosing spondylitis.

The chain is built from TRBV27 and TRBJ1-5; 7 nucleotides agree with TRBD1. Germline-derived CDR1 and CDR2 are MNHEY and SMNVEV (reference sequence). The CDR3 contains 15 residues. J was trimmed by 0 bases and V by 6 bases; bases with no gene match: 5. The CDR3 sequence: CASRGGTASNQPQHF. CDR3 DNA sequence: TGTGCCAGCAGGGGAGGGACAGCTAGCAATCAGCCCCAGCATTTT.

This sequence joins TRBV10-3 and TRBJ2-2, with 8 bases that match TRBD2. The CDR3 runs 14 residues. The junction had 0 bases not matched to a gene; V was cut back by 6 bases and J by 0 bases. Germline V gene data show CDR1 as ENHRY and CDR2 as SYGVKD. CDR3 amino acids: CAIRGLANTGELFF. The CDR3 DNA sequence: TGTGCCATCAGGGGACTAGCGAACACCGGGGAGCTGTTTTTT.

In this sample, this clonotype turned up a few times. The gene calls are TRBV20-1 and TRBJ2-2; D unclear. Trimming took 3 bases from V and 0 from J, leaving 8 bases between them. This CDR3 region has 14 residues. Looked up from germline, CDR1 is DFQATT and CDR2 is SNEGSKA (reference sequence). The CDR3 coding sequence is TGCAGTGCTAGCGGACCCTCGAACACCGGGGAGCTGTTTTTT. This translates into CSASGPSNTGELFF.

This clonotype showed up just a few times. The CDR3 DNA follows: TGCAGCGCCAGCCCCGGGAAAGATACGCAGTATTTT. It yields the protein CSASPGKDTQYF. The chain carries TRBV29-1 and TRBJ2-3, with D possibly TRBD2 on 5 matching bases. Per the germline V gene, CDR1 is SQVTM and CDR2 is ANQGSEA. This CDR3 is 12 amino acids long. V gave up 7 bases and J gave up 5 bases, with 13 bases separating them.

A few counts support this clonotype. The V call is TRBV6-4, the J call TRBJ1-1, with a weak D call TRBD1 (5 bases). With 6 bases removed from V and 4 bases from J, the gap between germline ends came to 12 bases. Germline V gene lookup returns CDR1 MRHNA and CDR2 SNTAGT. The CDR3 extends over 13 amino acids. The CDR3 spells CASSRQLATEAFF. CDR3 DNA: TGTGCCAGCAGCCGACAGTTGGCCACTGAAGCTTTCTTT.

This clonotype showed up just a few times. The chain is built from TRBV10-1 and TRBJ2-7, with 9 bases identical to TRBD1. CDR1 and CDR2 (germline): WNHNN, SYGVQD (reference sequence). V was pared by 4 bases and J by 2 bases, with 9 bases of the junction left unmatched. There are 16 residues in the CDR3. The CDR3 DNA follows: TGCGCCAGCAGTGTATTTCCAGGACAGGGGACCTACGAGCAGTACTTC. Translating it yields CASSVFPGQGTYEQYF.

The chain employs TRBV20-1 and TRBJ1-1; maybe TRBD1 (6 bases). Deletions cut 4 bases from V and 5 bases from J, with 14 bases between. This CDR3 has 13 amino acids. The germline V gene encodes CDR1 DFQATT and CDR2 SNEGSKA (reference sequence). The CDR3 DNA sequence: TGCAGTGCTAACAGGGAGGGGAGGACTGAAGCTTTCTTT. It is translated as CSANREGRTEAFF.

V usage is TRBV7-2 and J usage is TRBJ2-3; D unclear. V gave up 5 bases and J gave up 0 bases, with 12 bases separating them. The V gene's germline CDR1 is SGHTA and CDR2 FQGNSA. The CDR3 covers 15 residues. The CDR3 is CASSPVPISTDTQYF. The DNA for the CDR3 is TGTGCCAGCAGCCCAGTACCTATTAGCACAGATACGCAGTATTTT.

This clonotype was counted once. The rearrangement links TRBV6-1 to TRBJ2-1, with 7 positions matching TRBD1. The ends lost 6 bases at V and 7 bases at J; junction bases unmatched: 9. The CDR3 extends over 14 amino acids. CDR1 is MNHNS and CDR2 is SASEGT in the germline V gene. The CDR3 sequence: CASRTGFRRNEQFF. Here the CDR3 DNA reads TGTGCCAGCAGGACAGGGTTTCGGAGGAATGAGCAGTTCTTC.

The sample holds a few counts of this clonotype. The rearrangement links TRBV4-3 to TRBJ2-7; D is tentatively TRBD1 or TRBD2 (5 bases each). The V gene's germline CDR1 is LGHNA and CDR2 YSLEER. The CDR3 is made up of 15 amino acids. V dropped 3 bases and J dropped 12 bases, with 24 bases sitting between them. Here the CDR3 reads CASSHPGRGMSNMYF. The CDR3 DNA is TGCGCCAGCAGCCATCCGGGACGGGGTATGTCGAACATGTACTTC.

The V call is TRBV28, the J call TRBJ2-7; D is perhaps TRBD1 (5 bases). Deletions cut 10 bases from V and 4 bases from J, with 17 bases between. Germline CDR1 is MDHEN and CDR2 is SYDVKM. The CDR3 runs 13 residues. The CDR3 sequence is CATGAPYAYEQYF. As DNA, the CDR3 is TGTGCCACTGGGGCTCCCTACGCTTACGAGCAGTACTTC.

This clonotype was seen only a few times. J is TRBJ1-6 and V is TRBV20-1; a possible D gene is TRBD1 (6 bases). V was pared by 1 base and J by 7 bases, with 14 bases between. Germline CDR1 reads DFQATT; CDR2 reads SNEGSKA (reference sequence). The CDR3 spans 15 residues. The CDR3 DNA reads TGCAGTGCTAGAGCGGCAGGGGAGACAAATTCACCCCTCCACTTT. This translates into CSARAAGETNSPLHF.

The J gene is TRBJ2-1, the V gene TRBV10-3; D tentatively reads TRBD1 or TRBD2 (5 bases each). Germline V gene sequence: CDR1 ENHRY, CDR2 SYGVKD. The length of the CDR3 is 16 residues. Between the trimmed V and J ends, which lost 4 bases and 4 bases, there was a span of 17 bases. The CDR3 nucleotides read TGTGCCATCAGTGGCCCTCGGGACCGACTATACAATGAGCAGTTCTTC. As protein: CAISGPRDRLYNEQFF.

The chain combines TRBV20-1 with TRBJ2-7; TRBD1 agrees at 9 bases. Germline V gives CDR1 DFQATT, CDR2 SNEGSKA (reference sequence). This CDR3 is 12 amino acids long. After removal of 8 bases from V and 7 bases from J, the junction contained 9 bases not matched to a gene. The CDR3 nucleotides are TGCAGTTCACAACAGGGGGCGCAGGAGCAGTACTTC. It yields the protein CSSQQGAQEQYF.

This clonotype has more than one count but fewer than ten. The gene calls are TRBV9 and TRBJ1-1; D call uncertain. Trimming cost V 0 bases and J 4 bases, with 10 bases left between them. CDR3 size: 14 residues. In germline, CDR1 is SGDLS, CDR2 YYNGEE. The CDR3 is CASSVDPRSTEAFF. The CDR3 DNA reads TGTGCCAGCAGCGTAGACCCCCGGAGCACTGAAGCTTTCTTT.

This chain joins TRBV30 and TRBJ2-3, with D maybe TRBD1 (6 bases). Trimming cost V 0 bases and J 1 base, with 11 bases left between them. This CDR3 has 15 residues. CDR1 is GTSNPN and CDR2 is SVGIG in the germline V gene (reference sequence). The DNA of the CDR3 is TGTGCCTGGAGTGTCCACAGGGTAGGCACAGATACGCAGTATTTT. Translation gives CAWSVHRVGTDTQYF. The full variable domain, in which reference TRBV30 and TRBJ2-3 provide the parts outside the CDR3, is SQTIHQWPATLVQPVGSPLSLECTVEGTSNPNLYWYRQAAGRGLQLLFYSVGIGQISSEVPQNLSASRPQDRQFILSSKKLLLSDSGFYLCAWSVHRVGTDTQYFGPGTRLTVL.

This clonotype showed up many times. The V gene is TRBV20-1, the J gene TRBJ1-2, with 8 positions matching TRBD1. There are 14 residues in the CDR3. Germline lookup yields CDR1 DFQATT and CDR2 SNEGSKA (reference sequence). The V and J ends lost 3 bases and 4 bases, in that order; junction bases with no gene match: 7. The CDR3 region is CSASPSGTGYGYTF. CDR3 coding DNA: TGCAGTGCTAGCCCTTCCGGGACAGGCTATGGCTACACCTTC.

In this sample, this clonotype turned up a few times. The chain has TRBV7-2 and TRBJ1-5, with D hard to call. Between the trimmed V and J ends, which lost 4 bases and 7 bases, there was a span of 11 bases. CDR1 SGHTA and CDR2 FQGNSA come from the germline V gene. The CDR3 has 13 residues. The CDR3 is CASSWVGGQPQHF. In nucleotides, the CDR3 is TGTGCCAGCAGCTGGGTGGGAGGGCAGCCCCAGCATTTT. Based on the CDR3 plus reference TRBV7-2 and TRBJ1-5, the full variable domain is GAGVSQSPSNKVTEKGKDVELRCDPISGHTALYWYRQSLGQGLEFLIYFQGNSAPDKSGLPSDRFSAERTGGSVSTLTIQRTQQEDSAVYLCASSWVGGQPQHFGDGTRLSIL.

This clonotype was observed once. The chain has TRBV18 and TRBJ2-7; 7 nucleotides agree with TRBD1. With V trimmed by 3 bases and J by 3 bases, 8 bases remained unmatched. CDR1 and CDR2 (germline): KGHSH, LQKENI. The CDR3 consists of 15 residues. The CDR3 sequence is CASSPAQGLDYEQYF. CDR3 DNA sequence: TGTGCCAGCTCACCCGCACAGGGGCTGGACTACGAGCAGTACTTC.

This clonotype was counted ten times or more. The chain recombines TRBV5-6 with TRBJ1-1; TRBD1 matches at 8 bases. Germline CDR1 reads SGHDT; CDR2 reads YYEEEE. Unmatched junction bases numbered 3, after V lost 4 bases and J lost 4 bases. The CDR3 loop spans 13 amino acids. The CDR3 sequence is CASSETGGTEAFF. In nucleotides, the CDR3 is TGTGCCAGCAGCGAAACAGGGGGCACTGAAGCTTTCTTT. The full variable domain, in which reference TRBV5-6 and TRBJ1-1 provide the parts outside the CDR3, is DAGVTQSPTHLIKTRGQQVTLRCSPKSGHDTVSWYQQALGQGPQFIFQYYEEEERQRGNFPDRFSGHQFPNYSSELNVNALLLGDSALYLCASSETGGTEAFFGQGTRLTVV.

This clonotype was counted ten times or more. The DNA of the CDR3 is TGTGCCAGCAGTTTACGACTAGCGGGGGTTTACGAGCAGTACTTC. Protein sequence: CASSLRLAGVYEQYF. This chain joins TRBV27 and TRBJ2-7; 12 positions agree with TRBD2. Germline CDR1 MNHEY, CDR2 SMNVEV (reference sequence). This CDR3 is built from 15 residues. The ends lost 2 bases at V and 4 bases at J; junction bases unmatched: 3.

This clonotype was picked up a small number of times. This sequence joins TRBV4-1 and TRBJ1-2; D unresolved. Germline V CDR1 and CDR2: MGHRA, YSYEKL. V gave up 1 base and J gave up 0 bases, with 9 bases separating them. The CDR3 contains 15 residues. This CDR3 reads CASSQGRVPNYGYTF. The CDR3 region has the DNA TGCGCCAGCAGCCAAGGACGAGTACCTAACTATGGCTACACCTTC.

A few counts support this clonotype. The V and J genes are TRBV7-2 and TRBJ1-5; D is uncertain. Trimming cost V 2 bases and J 1 base, with 12 bases left between them. The CDR3 has 16 residues. The germline gives CDR1 SGHTA, CDR2 FQGNSA. The CDR3 DNA reads TGTGCCAGCAGCTTATTGGCTCCTTGGAGCAATCAGCCCCAGCATTTT. This gives the protein CASSLLAPWSNQPQHF.

The V gene is TRBV18, the J gene TRBJ2-7; 13 nucleotides line up with TRBD2. The CDR3 is made up of 15 amino acids. Germline loops: CDR1 KGHSH, CDR2 LQKENI. V trimming: 3 bases; J trimming: 7 bases; junction bases outside the gene matches: 6. The CDR3: CASSPGLAGAVEQYF. CDR3 in DNA: TGTGCCAGCTCACCCGGACTAGCGGGAGCGGTGGAGCAGTACTTC.

This sequence joins TRBV20-1 and TRBJ2-7, with D tentatively TRBD1 (6 bases). V lost 1 base and J lost 0, with 10 bases in between. The V gene's germline CDR1 is DFQATT and CDR2 SNEGSKA (reference sequence). The CDR3 extends over 14 amino acids. The CDR3 DNA follows: TGCAGTGCTAGAGGGGACACCTACTCCTACGAGCAGTACTTC. It codes for CSARGDTYSYEQYF.

This clonotype was observed a handful of times. The chain has TRBV20-1 and TRBJ2-5; D uncertain. Germline V gene sequence: CDR1 DFQATT, CDR2 SNEGSKA (reference sequence). Deletions cut 6 bases from V and 2 bases from J, with 19 bases between. CDR3 length: 15 amino acids. The CDR3 DNA follows: TGCAGTGCCCCCGCCCCCAGTCGAGGTCAAGAGACCCAGTACTTC. Translated: CSAPAPSRGQETQYF.

This clonotype came up a few times. The CDR3 coding sequence is TGTGCCAGCAGCCCATACAGCGGGTTATTGAACACTGAAGCTTTCTTT. Its translation is CASSPYSGLLNTEAFF. V usage is TRBV11-1 and J usage is TRBJ1-1; D unclear. This CDR3 region has 16 residues. Germline V gene sequence: CDR1 SGHAT, CDR2 FQDESV (reference sequence). V shed 5 bases and J shed 0 bases, with 16 bases lying between them.

This clonotype was found a few times. This chain joins TRBV3-1 and TRBJ2-6; TRBD2 agrees at 7 bases. The CDR3 sequence is 18 residues long. The V gene's germline CDR1 is LGHDT and CDR2 YNNKEL (reference sequence). J gave up 0 bases and V 4 bases, and 9 bases lay outside the gene matches. CDR3 sequence: CASSPRGSGTSGANVLTF. In DNA, the CDR3 is TGTGCCAGCAGCCCACGGGGAAGCGGGACCTCTGGGGCCAACGTCCTGACTTTC. Combining the CDR3 with reference TRBV3-1 and TRBJ2-6 gives the whole variable domain DTAVSQTPKYLVTQMGNDKSIKCEQNLGHDTMYWYKQDSKKFLKIMFSYNNKELIINETVPNRFSPKSPDKAHLNLHINSLELGDSAVYFCASSPRGSGTSGANVLTFGAGSRLTVL.

The chain is built from TRBV5-1 and TRBJ2-1, with D perhaps TRBD2 (6 bases). V gave up 1 base and J gave up 2 bases, with 16 bases separating them. Germline V gene lookup returns CDR1 SGHRS and CDR2 YFSETQ. This CDR3 comprises 17 residues. The CDR3 DNA follows: TGCGCCAGCAGCTTGTATGCCGGGAGTAGTCCCTACAATGAGCAGTTCTTC. It codes for CASSLYAGSSPYNEQFF.

The sample holds many counts of this clonotype. J is TRBJ1-1 and V is TRBV29-1; no firm D call. Trimming took off 1 base at V and 7 bases at J, with 10 bases between the two ends. Germline CDR1 and CDR2: SQVTM and ANQGSEA. The CDR3 sequence is 12 residues long. CDR3 in amino acids: CSVEAGDGEAFF. Written as DNA, the CDR3 is TGCAGCGTTGAAGCCGGGGATGGTGAAGCTTTCTTT. The variable domain in full, with the rest retrieved from reference TRBV29-1 and TRBJ1-1, is SAVISQKPSRDICQRGTSLTIQCQVDSQVTMMFWYRQQPGQSLTLIATANQGSEATYESGFVIDKFPISRPNLTFSTLTVSNMSPEDSSIYLCSVEAGDGEAFFGQGTRLTVV.